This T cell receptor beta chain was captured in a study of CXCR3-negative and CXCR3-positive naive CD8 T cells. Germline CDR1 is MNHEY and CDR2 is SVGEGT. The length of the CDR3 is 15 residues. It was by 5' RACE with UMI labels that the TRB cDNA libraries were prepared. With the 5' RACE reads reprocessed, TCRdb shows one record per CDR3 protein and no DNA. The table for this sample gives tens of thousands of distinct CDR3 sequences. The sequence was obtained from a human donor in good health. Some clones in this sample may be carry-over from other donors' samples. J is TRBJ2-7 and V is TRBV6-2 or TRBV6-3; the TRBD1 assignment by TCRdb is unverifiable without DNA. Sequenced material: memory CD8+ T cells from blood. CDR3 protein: CASREQGAISYEQYF.